These 20 T cell receptor beta chains were all obtained from the same sample, sequenced in a study of cytomegalovirus exposure and HLA in healthy donors. The data were produced by immunoSEQ multiplex PCR, yet TCRdb's version contains in-frame clones alone and is incomplete. The repertoire holds about 240,000 clones, with approximately 84% as singletons. Sequencing was performed on PBMCs. These receptors were taken from a woman in her thirties in good health and CMV-seropositive.

This clone has more than one count but fewer than ten. The J gene is TRBJ2-7, the V gene TRBV15, with a possible D match to TRBD2 (5 bases). The germline V gene has CDR1 LNHNV and CDR2 YYDKDF (reference sequence). The CDR3 totals 13 residues. Trimming stripped 2 bases from V and 6 bases from J, with 11 bases between. CDR3 coding DNA: TGTGCCACCAGCAGACCTACTAGTGCCGAGCAGTACTTC. Translating it yields CATSRPTSAEQYF.

The CDR3 DNA is TGTGCCAGCTCACCGGGCGGGGGGCTGGGGACTGAAGCTTTCTTT. Its translation is CASSPGGGLGTEAFF. The chain combines TRBV18 with TRBJ1-1, with a possible D match to TRBD1 (6 bases). The ends were cut back, 3 bases at V and 5 bases at J, with 16 bases in the middle. CDR1 is KGHSH and CDR2 is LQKENI in the germline V gene. The length of the CDR3 is 15 residues.

This sequence joins TRBV27 and TRBJ2-7, with 12 bases that match TRBD2. Germline loops: CDR1 MNHEY, CDR2 SMNVEV (reference sequence). Trimming removed 4 bases from V and 3 bases from J; junction bases left unmatched: 7. The CDR3 has 16 residues. As DNA, the CDR3 is TGTGCCAGCAGTTGGTACCTGACTAGCGGGAGCTACGAGCAGTACTTC. Encoded protein: CASSWYLTSGSYEQYF.

The CDR3 DNA reads TGTGCCAGCAGTGAAGTCGGGTACTCATTGGCCCGCACAGATACGCAGTATTTT. This codes for CASSEVGYSLARTDTQYF. The J gene is TRBJ2-3, the V gene TRBV2, with unresolved D. There are 18 residues in the CDR3. V gave up 1 base and J gave up 1 base, with 18 bases separating them. CDR1 is SNHLY, CDR2 FYNNEI, per germline.

This chain uses TRBV27 with TRBJ2-7; tentative D call: TRBD1 (5 bases). The V end was cut by 9 bases, the J end by 3 bases, with 12 bases between. The CDR3 runs 12 residues. Per germline, CDR1 MNHEY and CDR2 SMNVEV (reference sequence). CDR3 coding DNA: TGTGCCAGTTCAGGGAACGGCTACGAGCAGTACTTC. Translation gives CASSGNGYEQYF.

The sample holds one count of this clone. This chain links TRBV4-1 with TRBJ2-1; no clear D gene. Germline CDR1 and CDR2: MGHRA and YSYEKL. Trimming removed 4 bases at V and 8 bases at J, with 9 bases between. The CDR3 sequence is 12 residues long. Here the CDR3 DNA reads TGCGCCAGCAGCCCAGACACGGATGAGCAGTTCTTC. Translated, it gives CASSPDTDEQFF.

The chain joins TRBV15 to TRBJ2-3; no clear D gene. The CDR3 totals 14 residues. Germline loops: CDR1 LNHNV, CDR2 YYDKDF (reference sequence). The V end was cut by 1 base, the J end by 4 bases, with 9 bases between. In DNA form, the CDR3 reads TGTGCCACCAGCAGAGTGGGTAGCCCAGATACGCAGTATTTT. Translated: CATSRVGSPDTQYF.

The chain uses TRBV5-6 and TRBJ2-7, with D unresolved. Trimming cost V 4 bases and J 4 bases, with 12 bases left between them. This CDR3 region has 13 residues. Germline CDR1 reads SGHDT; CDR2 reads YYEEEE. The CDR3 region is CASSRGPDYEQYF. In DNA, the CDR3 is TGTGCCAGCAGCCGTGGGCCAGATTACGAGCAGTACTTC.

The chain links TRBV27 to TRBJ2-2; 10 bases fit TRBD2. V was pared by 4 bases and J by 1 base, with 9 bases of the junction left unmatched. The CDR3 has 18 residues. The germline gives CDR1 MNHEY, CDR2 SMNVEV (reference sequence). Written as DNA, the CDR3 is TGTGCCAGCAGTTCCACTCTTCGACTAGCGGGGAACACCGGGGAGCTGTTTTTT. Its translation is CASSSTLRLAGNTGELFF.

The rearrangement joins TRBV18 to TRBJ2-7, with a tentative D call TRBD2 (6 bases). The V end lost 3 bases, the J end lost 6 bases, and 27 bases lay between the germline ends. The CDR3 has 18 amino acids. The V gene's germline CDR1 is KGHSH and CDR2 LQKENI. CDR3 residues: CASSPWVFSGLQDSEQYF. The CDR3 DNA is TGTGCCAGCTCACCCTGGGTTTTTAGCGGCCTGCAGGATAGCGAGCAGTACTTC.

The genes are TRBV28 and TRBJ2-1; TRBD1 matches 7 bases. Germline V gives CDR1 MDHEN, CDR2 SYDVKM. This CDR3 has 16 residues. Trimming cost V 3 bases and J 7 bases; bases outside gene matches: 12. The CDR3 nucleotides read TGTGCCAGCAGTTTTTTGGACAGGAATAGCTTGAATGAGCAGTTCTTC. This gives the protein CASSFLDRNSLNEQFF.

CDR3 bases: TGCGCCAGCAGCGCGACTAGTGGCAATGAGCAGTTCTTC. This encodes CASSATSGNEQFF. The genes are TRBV5-1 and TRBJ2-1, with D possibly TRBD2 on 6 matching bases. V gave up 4 bases and J gave up 6 bases, with 11 bases separating them. The CDR3 runs 13 residues. The germline V gene encodes CDR1 SGHRS and CDR2 YFSETQ.

The chain employs TRBV29-1 and TRBJ2-1; D tentatively reads TRBD1 or TRBD2 (6 bases each). The CDR3 runs 14 residues. Germline CDR1 SQVTM, CDR2 ANQGSEA. Trimming left V 8 bases short and J 2 bases short, with 16 bases between. CDR3 residues: CSLEGGGPYNEQFF. CDR3 DNA sequence: TGCAGCCTCGAAGGGGGAGGACCCTACAATGAGCAGTTCTTC.

The V gene is TRBV10-3, the J gene TRBJ2-7; D uncertain. This CDR3 spans 15 amino acids. Germline V gene sequence: CDR1 ENHRY, CDR2 SYGVKD. Between the trimmed V and J ends, which lost 6 bases and 0 bases, there was a span of 15 bases. This chain's CDR3 is CAISHTAASSYEQYF. CDR3 DNA sequence: TGTGCCATCAGCCATACGGCCGCTAGCTCCTACGAGCAGTACTTC.

This chain connects TRBV7-9 to TRBJ1-2; D unclear. The CDR3 has 13 amino acids. Germline V CDR1 and CDR2: SEHNR, FQNEAQ (reference sequence). Trimming shortened V by 5 bases and J by 4 bases, and 11 bases separated the two germline ends. The CDR3 loop is CASSVGGPYGYTF. DNA for the CDR3: TGTGCCAGCAGCGTCGGAGGGCCCTATGGCTACACCTTC.

The chain combines TRBV30 with TRBJ2-7; D perhaps matches TRBD2 (6 bases). The CDR3 contains 13 residues. Germline loops: CDR1 GTSNPN, CDR2 SVGIG (reference sequence). Trimming took off 2 bases at V and 1 base at J, with 9 bases between the two ends. This chain's CDR3 is CAWSQGTSYEQYF. CDR3 nucleotides: TGTGCCTGGAGTCAAGGGACTTCCTACGAGCAGTACTTC.

This sequence joins TRBV6-1 and TRBJ2-2; D remains ambiguous. Deletions cut 9 bases from V and 1 base from J, with 15 bases between. The CDR3 length is 15 residues. CDR1 MNHNS and CDR2 SASEGT come from the germline V gene. CDR3 region: CASSRLLLNTGELFF. The CDR3 nucleotides read TGTGCCAGTTCAAGACTGCTACTGAACACCGGGGAGCTGTTTTTT.

This clone was seen once. Other DNA sequences in the sample encode the same CDR3. The chain joins TRBV5-4 to TRBJ2-7, with TRBD1 as a possible D gene (5 bases). The CDR3 covers 13 residues. The germline V gene encodes CDR1 SGHNT and CDR2 YYREEE (reference sequence). The V and J ends lost 1 base and 0 bases respectively, with 5 bases between them. The DNA of the CDR3 is TGTGCCAGCAGCTTGACAGGCTCCTACGAGCAGTACTTC. Its protein product is CASSLTGSYEQYF.

The rearrangement uses TRBV5-1 and TRBJ1-4; D gene unclear. The CDR3 sequence is 13 residues long. CDR1 and CDR2 (germline): SGHRS, YFSETQ. V was clipped by 1 base and J by 5 bases, with 6 bases between them. The CDR3 nucleotides read TGCGCCAGCAGCTTGATGAGAAATGAAAAACTGTTTTTT. Amino acids: CASSLMRNEKLFF.

This chain connects TRBV30 to TRBJ2-5; D unresolved. This CDR3 is 16 amino acids long. Germline V CDR1 and CDR2: GTSNPN, SVGIG (reference sequence). V shed 0 bases and J shed 1 base, with 15 bases lying between them. CDR3 in DNA: TGTGCCTGGAGTGTAGCCCCGATTAGAGGCCAAGAGACCCAGTACTTC. This sequence encodes CAWSVAPIRGQETQYF.